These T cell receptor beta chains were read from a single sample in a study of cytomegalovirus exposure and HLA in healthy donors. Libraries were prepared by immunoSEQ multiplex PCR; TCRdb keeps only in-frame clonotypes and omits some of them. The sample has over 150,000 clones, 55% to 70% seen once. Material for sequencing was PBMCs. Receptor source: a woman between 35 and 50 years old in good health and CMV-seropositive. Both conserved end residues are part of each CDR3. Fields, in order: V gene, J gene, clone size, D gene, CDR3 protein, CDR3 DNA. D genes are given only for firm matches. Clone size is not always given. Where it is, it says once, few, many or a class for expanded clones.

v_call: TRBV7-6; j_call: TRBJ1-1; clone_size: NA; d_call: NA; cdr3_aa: CASSQTVNTEAFF; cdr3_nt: TGTGCCAGCAGTCAGACAGTGAACACTGAAGCTTTCTTT
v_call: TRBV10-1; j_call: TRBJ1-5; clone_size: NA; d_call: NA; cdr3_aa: CASSESTSYQGKGINQPQHF; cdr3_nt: TGCGCCAGCAGTGAGTCGACATCCTACCAGGGCAAAGGAATTAATCAGCCCCAGCATTTT
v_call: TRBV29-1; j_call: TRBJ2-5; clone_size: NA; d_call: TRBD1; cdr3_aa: CSVRTGLETQYF; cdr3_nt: TGCAGCGTTAGGACAGGGCTGGAGACCCAGTACTTC
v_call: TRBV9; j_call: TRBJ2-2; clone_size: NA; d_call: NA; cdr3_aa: CASSVATGTGELFF; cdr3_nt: TGTGCCAGCAGCGTAGCTACCGGCACCGGGGAGCTGTTTTTT
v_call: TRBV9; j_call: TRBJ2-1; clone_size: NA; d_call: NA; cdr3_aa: CASSGRQLQSSYNEQFF; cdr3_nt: TGTGCCAGCAGCGGACGACAGTTACAGAGCTCCTACAATGAGCAGTTCTTC
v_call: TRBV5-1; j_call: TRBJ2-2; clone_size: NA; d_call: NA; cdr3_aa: CASRWENANTGELFF; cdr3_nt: TGCGCCAGCAGATGGGAGAACGCGAACACCGGGGAGCTGTTTTTT
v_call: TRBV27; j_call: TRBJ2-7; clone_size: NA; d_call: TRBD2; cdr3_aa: CASSSRDYSYEQYF; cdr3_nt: TGTGCCAGCAGTTCTAGGGACTACTCCTACGAGCAGTACTTC
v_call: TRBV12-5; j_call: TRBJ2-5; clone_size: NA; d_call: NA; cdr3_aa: CASGLGLPGVKTQYF; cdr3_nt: TGTGCTAGTGGTTTGGGTCTCCCGGGAGTGAAGACCCAGTACTTC
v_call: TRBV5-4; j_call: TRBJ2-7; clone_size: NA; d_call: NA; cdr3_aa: CASSFDQGSISYEQYF; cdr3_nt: TGTGCCAGCAGCTTCGATCAGGGGTCGATCTCCTACGAGCAGTACTTC
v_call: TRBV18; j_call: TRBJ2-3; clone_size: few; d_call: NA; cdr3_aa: CASSFGRTTDTQYF; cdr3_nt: TGTGCCAGCTCCTTCGGGAGAACAACAGATACGCAGTATTTT
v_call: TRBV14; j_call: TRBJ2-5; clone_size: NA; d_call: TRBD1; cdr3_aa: CASSPNPGQLQETQYF; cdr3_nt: TGTGCCAGCAGCCCCAATCCGGGACAGCTACAAGAGACCCAGTACTTC
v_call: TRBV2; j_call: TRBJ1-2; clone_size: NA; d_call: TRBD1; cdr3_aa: CASSGPDREVFYGYTF; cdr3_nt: TGTGCCAGCAGTGGACCGGACAGGGAGGTATTCTATGGCTACACCTTC
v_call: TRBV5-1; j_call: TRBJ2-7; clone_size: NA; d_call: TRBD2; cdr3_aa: CASSSLAGDYEQYF; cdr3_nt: TGCGCCAGCAGCTCCCTAGCGGGGGACTACGAGCAATACTTC
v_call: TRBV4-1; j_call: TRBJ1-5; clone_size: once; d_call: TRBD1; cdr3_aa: CASSRTGDNQPQHF; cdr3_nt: TGCGCCAGCAGTCGGACAGGGGACAATCAGCCCCAGCATTTT
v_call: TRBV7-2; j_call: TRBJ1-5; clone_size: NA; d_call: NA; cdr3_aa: CASSLFGRALHQPQHF; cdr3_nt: TGTGCCAGCAGCTTATTCGGCAGGGCGCTCCATCAGCCCCAGCATTTT
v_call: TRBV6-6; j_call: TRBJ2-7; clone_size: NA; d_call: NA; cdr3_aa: CASSLSGRMHYEQYF; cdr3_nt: TGTGCCAGCAGTTTATCCGGGAGAATGCACTACGAGCAGTACTTC
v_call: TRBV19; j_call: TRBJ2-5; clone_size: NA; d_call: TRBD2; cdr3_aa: CASSIERGAGETQYF; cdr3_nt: TGTGCCAGTAGTATAGAGCGGGGGGCGGGAGAGACCCAGTACTTC
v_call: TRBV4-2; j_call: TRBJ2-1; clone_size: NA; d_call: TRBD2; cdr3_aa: CASSQDREGEQFF; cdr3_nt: TGTGCCAGCAGCCAAGATAGGGAGGGGGAGCAGTTCTTC
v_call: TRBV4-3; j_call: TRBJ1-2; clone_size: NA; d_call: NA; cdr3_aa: CASSQGDRGGYTF; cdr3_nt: TGCGCCAGCAGCCAAGGCGATCGCGGCGGCTACACCTTC
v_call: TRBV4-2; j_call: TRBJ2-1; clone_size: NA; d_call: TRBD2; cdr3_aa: CASSQVVAGVGNEQFF; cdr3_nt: TGTGCCAGCAGCCAAGTTGTAGCGGGGGTAGGCAATGAGCAGTTCTTC
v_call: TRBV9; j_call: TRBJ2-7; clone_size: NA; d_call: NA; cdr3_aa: CASSPRGQGGYEQYF; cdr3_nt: TGTGCCAGCAGCCCCCGCGGGCAGGGAGGATACGAGCAGTACTTC
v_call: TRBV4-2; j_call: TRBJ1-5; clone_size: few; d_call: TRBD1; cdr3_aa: CASSQETGQGIQPQHF; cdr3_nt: TGTGCCAGCAGCCAAGAAACAGGACAGGGGATTCAGCCCCAGCATTTT
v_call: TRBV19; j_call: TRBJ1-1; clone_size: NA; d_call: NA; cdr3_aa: CASSIVSYGRANTEAFF; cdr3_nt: TGTGCCAGTAGTATAGTTTCGTATGGCAGGGCGAACACTGAAGCTTTCTTT
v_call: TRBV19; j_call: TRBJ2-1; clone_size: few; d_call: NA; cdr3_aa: CASSPSVHEQFF; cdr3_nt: TGTGCCAGTAGTCCCTCGGTTCATGAGCAGTTCTTC
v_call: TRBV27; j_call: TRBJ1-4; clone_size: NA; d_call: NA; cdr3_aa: CASSLSGRDEKLFF; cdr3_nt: TGTGCCAGCAGTTTATCCGGCAGGGATGAAAAACTGTTTTTC
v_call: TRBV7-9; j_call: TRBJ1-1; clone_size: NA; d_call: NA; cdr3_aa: CASSQEMNTEAFF; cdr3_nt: TGTGCCAGCAGCCAAGAGATGAACACTGAAGCTTTCTTT
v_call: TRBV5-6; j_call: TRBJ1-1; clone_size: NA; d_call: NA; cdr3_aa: CASSPSEEPEAFF; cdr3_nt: TGTGCCAGCAGCCCCTCGGAGGAGCCTGAAGCTTTCTTT
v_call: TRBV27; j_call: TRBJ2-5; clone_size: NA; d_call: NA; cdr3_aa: CASSFLGAEETQYF; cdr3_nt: TGTGCCAGCAGTTTTTTGGGGGCAGAAGAGACCCAGTACTTC
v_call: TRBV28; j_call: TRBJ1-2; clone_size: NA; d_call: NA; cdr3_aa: CASTSGGIKANYGYTF; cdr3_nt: TGTGCCAGCACCTCCGGGGGGATCAAAGCTAACTATGGCTACACCTTC
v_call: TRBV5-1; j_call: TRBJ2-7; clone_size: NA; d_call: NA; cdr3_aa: CASSLAPPSYEQYF; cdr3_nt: TGCGCCAGCAGCTTGGCCCCTCCCTCCTACGAGCAGTACTTC
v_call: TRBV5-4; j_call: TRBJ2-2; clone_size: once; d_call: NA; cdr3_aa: CASSRKDKNTGELFF; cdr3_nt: TGTGCCAGCAGCAGAAAGGACAAGAACACCGGGGAGCTGTTTTTT
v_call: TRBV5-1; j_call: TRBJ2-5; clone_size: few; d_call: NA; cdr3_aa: CASSRGWSLETQYF; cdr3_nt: TGCGCCAGCAGCCGGGGTTGGAGTCTAGAGACCCAGTACTTC
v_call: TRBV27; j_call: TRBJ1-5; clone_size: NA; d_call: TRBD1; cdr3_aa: CASSLDRGPNQPQHF; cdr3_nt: TGTGCCAGCAGTTTGGACAGGGGACCGAATCAGCCCCAGCATTTT
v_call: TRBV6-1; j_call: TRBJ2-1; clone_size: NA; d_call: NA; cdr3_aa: CASSDWPQGEQFF; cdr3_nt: TGTGCCAGCAGTGATTGGCCTCAGGGGGAGCAGTTCTTC
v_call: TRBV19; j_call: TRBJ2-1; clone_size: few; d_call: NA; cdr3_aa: CASSLFGGPYNEQFF; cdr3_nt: TGTGCCAGTAGTCTATTCGGGGGGCCTTACAATGAGCAGTTCTTC
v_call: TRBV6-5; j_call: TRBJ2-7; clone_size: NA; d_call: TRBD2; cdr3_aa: CASRVLAGDNEQYF; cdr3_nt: TGTGCCAGCAGAGTTCTAGCGGGAGACAACGAGCAGTACTTC
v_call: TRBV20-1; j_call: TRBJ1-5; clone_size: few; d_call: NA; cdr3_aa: CSASPGQPQHF; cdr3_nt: TGCAGTGCTAGCCCGGGGCAGCCCCAGCATTTT
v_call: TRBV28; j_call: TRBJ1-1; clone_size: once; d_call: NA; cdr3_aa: CASSRGGGIAEAFF; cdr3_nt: TGTGCCAGCAGTCGGGGGGGAGGTATCGCTGAAGCTTTCTTT
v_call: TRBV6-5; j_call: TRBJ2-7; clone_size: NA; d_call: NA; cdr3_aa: CASSYSRGPSYEQYF; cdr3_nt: TGTGCCAGCAGTTACTCGAGAGGGCCCAGTTACGAGCAGTACTTC
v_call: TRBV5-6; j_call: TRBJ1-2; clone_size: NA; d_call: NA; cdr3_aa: CASSEDTGGYGGYTF; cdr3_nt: TGTGCCAGCAGCGAGGATACTGGCGGGTACGGTGGCTACACCTTC